A single sample gave rise to the 16 T cell receptor beta chains below, sequenced in a study of beta chain features in type 1 diabetes. Every isolated RNA sample was fully reverse transcribed, so sequencing captured expressed TCRB transcripts. The protocol was immunoSEQ multiplex PCR, while the TCRdb copy is restricted to in-frame clones and leaves out a portion. The data hold roughly 370,000 clones, with approximately 15% observed a single time. Sequenced material: naive CD4+ T cells from blood. These receptors all come from a man between 25 and 39 years old in good health.

The rearrangement uses TRBV7-2 and TRBJ2-3; 9 positions agree with TRBD1. The CDR3 is 15 residues long. Germline CDR1 is SGHTA and CDR2 is FQGNSA. Trimming removed 4 bases from V and 6 bases from J; junction bases left unmatched: 8. Here the CDR3 reads CASSYRTGGRDTQYF. The CDR3 nucleotides are TGTGCCAGCAGCTATAGAACAGGGGGCAGGGATACGCAGTATTTT. Full variable domain (outside the CDR3, taken from reference TRBV7-2 and TRBJ2-3): GAGVSQSPSNKVTEKGKDVELRCDPISGHTALYWYRQSLGQGLEFLIYFQGNSAPDKSGLPSDRFSAERTGGSVSTLTIQRTQQEDSAVYLCASSYRTGGRDTQYFGPGTRLTVL.

This clone turned up a few times. V gene TRBV2 combines with J gene TRBJ2-7; 8 bases line up with TRBD2. Germline V CDR1 and CDR2: SNHLY, FYNNEI. This CDR3 has 14 amino acids. V was pared by 11 bases and J by 3 bases, with 12 bases of the junction left unmatched. The CDR3 sequence is CACDAGLENYEQYF. The CDR3 nucleotides read TGTGCCTGCGATGCGGGACTAGAAAACTACGAGCAGTACTTC. Using reference TRBV2 and TRBJ2-7 for the parts outside the CDR3, the full variable domain is EPEVTQTPSHQVTQMGQEVILRCVPISNHLYFYWYRQILGQKVEFLVSFYNNEISEKSEIFDDQFSVERPDGSNFTLKIRSTKLEDSAMYFCACDAGLENYEQYFGPGTRLTVT.

In its sample, this clone was seen a few times. The chain links TRBV27 to TRBJ2-3, with 11 bases fitting TRBD2. In germline, CDR1 is MNHEY, CDR2 SMNVEV (reference sequence). The trim removed 3 bases at V and 1 base at J, leaving 9 bases unmatched. The CDR3 is made up of 18 amino acids. The CDR3 region is CASSFLAGGSGRTDTQYF. The CDR3 DNA is TGTGCCAGCAGTTTTCTAGCGGGAGGATCTGGACGCACAGATACGCAGTATTTT.

The table lists this clone with a few counts. The CDR3: CASSLIGTGPPQYF. The CDR3 region has the DNA TGTGCCAGCAGCTTAATTGGGACAGGGCCCCCGCAGTACTTC. V and J are TRBV7-2 and TRBJ2-7, with 9 bases identical to TRBD1. With V trimmed by 2 bases and J by 9 bases, 8 bases remained unmatched. The CDR3 totals 14 residues. Germline assignment: CDR1 SGHTA and CDR2 FQGNSA.

This clone was seen a handful of times. This sequence joins TRBV28 and TRBJ2-7; D may be TRBD2 (6 bases). V was clipped by 6 bases and J by 4 bases, with 13 bases between them. The germline gives CDR1 MDHEN, CDR2 SYDVKM. This CDR3 is 13 amino acids long. The CDR3 coding sequence is TGTGCCAGCAGCTGGATCGGGGGTTACGAGCAGTACTTC. Protein sequence: CASSWIGGYEQYF.

The V and J genes are TRBV7-2 and TRBJ2-3, with D perhaps matching TRBD1 or TRBD2 (5 bases each). Per the germline V gene, CDR1 is SGHTA and CDR2 is FQGNSA. The CDR3 is 16 residues long. V gave up 5 bases and J gave up 0 bases, with 15 bases separating them. The CDR3 spells CASSKAPGRSTDTQYF. CDR3 nucleotides: TGTGCCAGCAGCAAGGCCCCGGGACGTAGCACAGATACGCAGTATTTT.

There are a few counts of this clone. This could be a read error, since a much larger clone is one nucleotide away. The same CDR3 arises from other DNA sequences in this sample as well. The chain carries TRBV7-9 and TRBJ2-3; D call uncertain. The CDR3 covers 11 residues. Per germline, CDR1 SEHNR and CDR2 FQNEAQ (reference sequence). The CDR3 region has the DNA TGTGCCAGCAGCCTAGCAGATACGCAGTATTTT. This translates into CASSLADTQYF.

In DNA, the CDR3 is TGTGCCAGCAGTCGGAGGGCCATAGATACGCAGTATTTT. Amino acids: CASSRRAIDTQYF. V usage is TRBV28 and J usage is TRBJ2-3; D possibly corresponds to TRBD2 (6 bases). CDR3 length equals 13 residues. Looked up from germline, CDR1 is MDHEN and CDR2 is SYDVKM. Trimming shortened V by 5 bases and J by 5 bases, and 11 bases separated the two germline ends. Full variable domain (outside the CDR3, taken from reference TRBV28 and TRBJ2-3): DVKVTQSSRYLVKRTGEKVFLECVQDMDHENMFWYRQDPGLGLRLIYFSYDVKMKEKGDIPEGYSVSREKKERFSLILESASTNQTSMYLCASSRRAIDTQYFGPGTRLTVL.

The table lists this clone with a few counts. The chain links TRBV7-2 to TRBJ2-1, with a tentative D call TRBD2 (5 bases). The CDR3 length is 16 residues. The V end was cut by 5 bases, the J end by 5 bases, with 19 bases between. The germline V gene encodes CDR1 SGHTA and CDR2 FQGNSA. CDR3 protein: CASSVYVAPDNNEQFF. The DNA for the CDR3 is TGTGCCAGCAGCGTATACGTAGCGCCCGATAACAATGAGCAGTTCTTC. The entire variable domain, with the rest obtained from reference TRBV7-2 and TRBJ2-1, is as follows: GAGVSQSPSNKVTEKGKDVELRCDPISGHTALYWYRQSLGQGLEFLIYFQGNSAPDKSGLPSDRFSAERTGGSVSTLTIQRTQQEDSAVYLCASSVYVAPDNNEQFFGPGTRLTVL.

The chain carries TRBV11-2 and TRBJ1-2, with 7 bases matching TRBD1. The CDR3 is 13 residues long. The germline V gene has CDR1 SGHAT and CDR2 FQNNGV. With V trimmed by 5 bases and J by 8 bases, 8 bases remained unmatched. DNA of the CDR3: TGTGCCAGCAGCCAACAGGGGAAGATAGGCTACACCTTC. Its protein is CASSQQGKIGYTF.

The V and J genes are TRBV14 and TRBJ1-2, with D perhaps TRBD1 (5 bases). V lost 5 bases and J 8 bases, leaving 18 bases between the germline ends. Germline V gene lookup returns CDR1 SGHDN and CDR2 FVKESK. The CDR3 loop spans 14 amino acids. In DNA, the CDR3 is TGTGCCAGCAGCTACAATACAGGTCGCGGGGGCTACACCTTC. It translates to CASSYNTGRGGYTF. The full variable domain, with the rest looked up from reference TRBV14 and TRBJ1-2, is EAGVTQFPSHSVIEKGQTVTLRCDPISGHDNLYWYRRVMGKEIKFLLHFVKESKQDESGMPNNRFLAERTGGTYSTLKVQPAELEDSGVYFCASSYNTGRGGYTFGSGTRLTVV.

The chain uses TRBV10-3 and TRBJ2-7; D is uncertain. CDR1 ENHRY and CDR2 SYGVKD come from the germline V gene. The CDR3 runs 16 residues. The V gene lost 7 bases and the J gene lost 3 bases, with 22 bases spanning the gap. This CDR3 is CAITCLWTDRIYEQYV. The CDR3 DNA sequence: TGTGCCATCACCTGTCTATGGACGGACCGAATCTACGAGCAGTACGTC.

This clone has only a few counts. The J gene is TRBJ1-1, the V gene TRBV10-3, with a tentative D call TRBD1 (5 bases). Germline CDR1 is ENHRY and CDR2 is SYGVKD. The CDR3 runs to 13 residues. Deletions cut 4 bases from V and 1 base from J, with 7 bases between. The CDR3 region has the DNA TGTGCCATCAGTGGAGGGGCGAACACTGAAGCTTTCTTT. It yields the protein CAISGGANTEAFF.

This clone was counted only a few times. The chain is built from TRBV30 and TRBJ1-4, with TRBD1 identical over 8 bases. Germline-derived CDR1 and CDR2 are GTSNPN and SVGIG (reference sequence). V lost 8 bases and J lost 7; bases outside the gene matches: 15. The CDR3 extends over 15 amino acids. CDR3 region: CARRQGSLSREKLFF. CDR3 coding DNA: TGTGCCCGTAGACAGGGGAGTTTATCACGTGAAAAACTGTTTTTT.

The chain uses TRBV2 and TRBJ1-2; D unresolved. The CDR3 is 12 residues long. V was pared by 2 bases and J by 8 bases, with 9 bases between. Germline CDR1 reads SNHLY; CDR2 reads FYNNEI. CDR3 coding DNA: TGTGCCAGCAGTGAAAGGGTCAGAGGCTACACCTTC. Amino acid sequence: CASSERVRGYTF. Based on the CDR3 plus reference TRBV2 and TRBJ1-2, the full variable domain is EPEVTQTPSHQVTQMGQEVILRCVPISNHLYFYWYRQILGQKVEFLVSFYNNEISEKSEIFDDQFSVERPDGSNFTLKIRSTKLEDSAMYFCASSERVRGYTFGSGTRLTVV.

The rearrangement joins TRBV7-2 to TRBJ1-2; 9 bases map to TRBD1. This CDR3 has 15 residues. Per germline, CDR1 SGHTA and CDR2 FQGNSA. The junction had 7 bases not matched to a gene; V was cut back by 4 bases and J by 4 bases. CDR3: CASSSRTGESYGYTF. The CDR3 region has the DNA TGTGCCAGCAGCTCACGGACAGGGGAAAGCTATGGCTACACCTTC.